The rows below give T cell receptor beta chains drawn from one sample of a study of CD8 T cells in ankylosing spondylitis. In TCRdb, the 5' RACE reads were re-called with MiXCR into one record per CDR3 protein. The table shows about 220,000 distinct CDR3 sequences, with 10% occurring only once. Sequencing input: blood, either unsorted or a sorted T cell fraction (not recorded which). These receptor sequences come from a male donor with ankylosing spondylitis or in good health (not recorded which). Each CDR3 is given without its conserved first and last residue. The order of the fields is V gene, J gene, D gene, CDR3 length, CDR3 protein. A D gene is named only where the DNA matches it firmly.

v_call: TRBV6-1; j_call: TRBJ2-7; d_call: .; cdr3_length: 11; cdr3_aa: ASSEKTNLRQY
v_call: TRBV24-1; j_call: TRBJ2-3; d_call: TRBD2; cdr3_length: 15; cdr3_aa: ATSDFSLAGGVDTQY
v_call: TRBV12-3/TRBV12-4; j_call: TRBJ1-6; d_call: .; cdr3_length: 11; cdr3_aa: ASLQGSNSPLH
v_call: TRBV5-1; j_call: TRBJ2-3; d_call: .; cdr3_length: 12; cdr3_aa: ASSLLDLADTQY
v_call: TRBV7-9; j_call: TRBJ2-7; d_call: TRBD1; cdr3_length: 12; cdr3_aa: ASSLLTGGGEQY
v_call: TRBV7-9; j_call: TRBJ2-3; d_call: .; cdr3_length: 9; cdr3_aa: ASTPSFTQY
v_call: TRBV6-4; j_call: TRBJ1-2; d_call: TRBD1; cdr3_length: 11; cdr3_aa: ASSDSRQGSYT
v_call: TRBV3-1; j_call: TRBJ2-1; d_call: .; cdr3_length: 13; cdr3_aa: ASSPGDGMYNEQF
v_call: TRBV7-2; j_call: TRBJ2-5; d_call: .; cdr3_length: 11; cdr3_aa: ASSPSPGETQY
v_call: TRBV5-1; j_call: TRBJ2-3; d_call: .; cdr3_length: 13; cdr3_aa: ASSLVDRNTDTQY
v_call: TRBV7-2; j_call: TRBJ2-3; d_call: .; cdr3_length: 12; cdr3_aa: ASSLEAGTDTQY
v_call: TRBV6-6; j_call: TRBJ2-7; d_call: .; cdr3_length: 10; cdr3_aa: ASALPSYEQY
v_call: TRBV14; j_call: TRBJ2-7; d_call: .; cdr3_length: 10; cdr3_aa: ASSHSDYEQY
v_call: TRBV11-2; j_call: TRBJ2-6; d_call: TRBD1; cdr3_length: 18; cdr3_aa: ASSLRTPRTGDSGANVLT
v_call: TRBV12-3/TRBV12-4; j_call: TRBJ1-5; d_call: TRBD1; cdr3_length: 12; cdr3_aa: ASSQGTDNQPQH
v_call: TRBV2; j_call: TRBJ2-2; d_call: .; cdr3_length: 10; cdr3_aa: ASGEVTGELF
v_call: TRBV9; j_call: TRBJ2-3; d_call: .; cdr3_length: 14; cdr3_aa: ASSVGTSSSTDTQY
v_call: TRBV15; j_call: TRBJ2-5; d_call: .; cdr3_length: 13; cdr3_aa: ATSRDRGTEETQY